Following are 31 T cell receptor beta chains from one sample sequenced in a study of T cell repertoires in cytomegalovirus infection (dated by TCRdb to the late 2010s). Sequencing was performed on an Illumina HiSeq 1500. TCRdb applied fastp at Q25 and MiXCR to the public reads, then kept only in-frame beta chains. Identical CDR3 protein sequences are pooled into one entry, listed with their most common genes and DNA. Present in this sample are 150,000 to 200,000 distinct CDR3 sequences, approximately 15% of which were seen just once. The top ten constitute 25% to 30% of the sample. The sequencing sample was made of PBMCs. The receptor set was obtained from a human donor in good health (CMV status not recorded). Some clones in this sample may be carry-over from other donors' samples.

The gene calls are TRBV10-3 and TRBJ1-5; a weak D match, TRBD1 (5 bases). Germline-derived CDR1 and CDR2 are ENHRY and SYGVKD. Trimming pared 5 bases from V and 6 bases from J, leaving 17 bases between. CDR3 size: 15 residues. The CDR3 is CAISLEWQGSQPQHF. The DNA for the CDR3 is TGTGCCATCAGTTTAGAATGGCAGGGTAGTCAGCCCCAGCATTTT.

This clonotype was observed a few times. This chain connects TRBV10-3 to TRBJ2-2, with a tentative D call TRBD1 (5 bases). The CDR3 totals 12 residues. Deletions cut 1 base from V and 10 bases from J, with 7 bases between. CDR1 is ENHRY and CDR2 is SYGVKD in the germline V gene. CDR3 bases: TGTGCCATCAGTGAGTACAGGCAGGAGCTGTTTTTT. Its translation is CAISEYRQELFF.

This clonotype has ten or more counts. The chain employs TRBV15 and TRBJ2-4; 7 bases map to TRBD1. This CDR3 is built from 14 residues. Germline V gene data show CDR1 as LNHNV and CDR2 as YYDKDF (reference sequence). V shed 5 bases and J 7 bases; nucleotides not matched to a gene: 8. The CDR3 loop is CATSPDREWNIQYF. CDR3 DNA: TGTGCCACCAGCCCTGACAGGGAATGGAACATTCAGTACTTC. The full variable domain, with the rest looked up from reference TRBV15 and TRBJ2-4, is DAMVIQNPRYQVTQFGKPVTLSCSQTLNHNVMYWYQQKSSQAPKLLFHYYDKDFNNEADTPDNFQSRRPNTSFCFLDIRSPGLGDTAMYLCATSPDREWNIQYFGAGTRLSVL.

This clonotype was seen many times. This chain uses TRBV7-9 with TRBJ2-4; 7 bases are a match to TRBD2. This CDR3 is built from 15 residues. CDR1 SEHNR and CDR2 FQNEAQ come from the germline V gene (reference sequence). V dropped 2 bases and J dropped 2; count of bases not matched to a gene: 3. CDR3 in DNA: TGTGCCAGCAGCTTACGGGGGGACTCCAAAAACATTCAGTACTTC. Translating it yields CASSLRGDSKNIQYF.

Comment on this clonotype: The conserved phenylalanine or tryptophan normally closing the CDR3 is absent here, so this likely arose from a read error. This chain links TRBV4-1 with TRBJ2-3; 7 bases line up with TRBD1. CDR3 size: 15 residues. CDR1 and CDR2 from the germline V gene are MGHRA and YSYEKL. V was clipped by 1 base and J by 1 base; unmatched bases: 2. The CDR3 reads CASSQVDRGTDTQYY. The CDR3 coding sequence is TGCGCCAGCAGCCAAGTTGACAGGGGCACAGATACGCAGTATTAT.

Only a few counts were recorded for this clonotype. The chain uses TRBV20-1 and TRBJ2-7, with D possibly TRBD1 on 5 matching bases. V lost 1 base, J lost 0 bases, and 10 bases lay in between. Germline CDR1 DFQATT, CDR2 SNEGSKA (reference sequence). The CDR3 runs to 14 residues. CDR3 in DNA: TGCAGTGCTAGAGGGCAGGGCTACTCCTACGAGCAGTACTTC. This sequence encodes CSARGQGYSYEQYF.

This clonotype was seen only a few times. This chain uses TRBV2 with TRBJ2-7; no clear D. The germline V gene has CDR1 SNHLY and CDR2 FYNNEI. The CDR3 has 12 residues. V gave up 6 bases and J gave up 6 bases, with 12 bases separating them. The CDR3 reads CASRPGSGEQYF. For the CDR3, the DNA is TGTGCCAGCAGGCCAGGTTCTGGCGAGCAGTACTTC.

This clonotype was observed at least ten times. The chain combines TRBV10-3 with TRBJ2-5; perhaps TRBD2 as D (5 bases). This CDR3 comprises 12 residues. Germline V lookup: CDR1 ENHRY, CDR2 SYGVKD. V lost 4 bases, J lost 6 bases, and 9 bases lay in between. CDR3 nucleotide sequence: TGTGCCATCAGTGCGCCCGGGAAGACCCAGTACTTC. Translated, it gives CAISAPGKTQYF.

This rearrangement joins TRBV5-1 to TRBJ1-2; D remains unclear. This CDR3 spans 14 amino acids. CDR1 is SGHRS, CDR2 YFSETQ, per germline. With 3 bases removed from V and 6 bases from J, the gap between germline ends came to 15 bases. CDR3 amino acids: CASSSRPQSDGYTF. The CDR3 coding sequence is TGCGCCAGCAGCTCTCGTCCACAGAGCGATGGCTACACCTTC.

V gene TRBV9 combines with J gene TRBJ2-3; 7 bases agree with TRBD2. The CDR3 covers 16 residues. Trimming took 3 bases from V and 6 from J; bases not matched to a gene: 13. Per germline, CDR1 SGDLS and CDR2 YYNGEE. CDR3 sequence (DNA): TGTGCCAGCAGCGGAGCCGGGACTACCTCTTTTGATACGCAGTATTTT. It yields the protein CASSGAGTTSFDTQYF.

This clonotype was counted at least ten times. V is TRBV7-2 and J is TRBJ2-5; TRBD2 matches 8 bases. The CDR3 is 15 residues long. After removal of 2 bases from V and 1 base from J, the junction contained 3 bases not matched to a gene. Germline CDR1 reads SGHTA; CDR2 reads FQGNSA. The CDR3 reads CASSLQRGPQETQYF. In nucleotides, the CDR3 is TGTGCCAGCAGCTTACAGCGGGGGCCCCAAGAGACCCAGTACTTC.

This clonotype was counted only a few times. The genes are TRBV12-3 or TRBV12-4 and TRBJ2-3; D is ambiguous. The CDR3 is 15 residues long. Trimming pared 4 bases from V and 4 bases from J, leaving 15 bases between. CDR3 loop: CASSSIGGAADTQYF. The CDR3 nucleotides are TGTGCCAGCAGTTCAATAGGCGGTGCCGCAGATACGCAGTATTTT.

This clonotype was detected many times. V is TRBV7-9 and J is TRBJ1-3, with D possibly matching TRBD1 (6 bases). The CDR3 consists of 17 residues. Germline V lookup: CDR1 SEHNR, CDR2 FQNEAQ (reference sequence). Trimming shortened V by 2 bases and J by 4 bases, and 18 bases separated the two germline ends. CDR3 bases: TGTGCCAGCAGCTTAAATTGGCCAGGGGTCGTCGGAAACACCATATATTTT. This sequence encodes CASSLNWPGVVGNTIYF.

This clonotype occurred many times. The chain carries TRBV6-6 and TRBJ2-1, with unresolved D. CDR3 length: 14 amino acids. In germline, CDR1 is MNHNY, CDR2 SVGAGI (reference sequence). V lost 4 bases and J lost 1, with 8 bases in between. CDR3: CASSSHESYNEQFF. The CDR3 DNA follows: TGTGCCAGCAGTTCCCACGAGTCCTACAATGAGCAGTTCTTC.

Many counts were recorded for this clonotype. This rearrangement joins TRBV7-8 to TRBJ2-1; perhaps TRBD2 as D (7 bases). V lost 4 bases and J lost 5, with 24 bases in between. CDR1 and CDR2 from the germline V gene are SGHVS and FQNEAQ. CDR3 length: 18 amino acids. CDR3 region: CASSSRSFGAGADNEQFF. The CDR3 DNA follows: TGTGCCAGCAGCTCCCGATCCTTTGGGGCGGGGGCCGACAATGAGCAGTTCTTC.

This clonotype was seen repeatedly, ten times or more. V usage is TRBV7-9 and J usage is TRBJ2-7; D unclear. Trimming took 2 bases from V and 4 from J, leaving 15 bases between them. Germline V gene lookup returns CDR1 SEHNR and CDR2 FQNEAQ (reference sequence). The CDR3 sequence is 15 residues long. As DNA, the CDR3 is TGTGCCAGCAGCTTACTAACAGCTGCCCCATACGAGCAGTACTTC. Its protein is CASSLLTAAPYEQYF.

This rearrangement joins TRBV27 to TRBJ2-1; no clear D. Trimming stripped 4 bases from V and 0 bases from J, with 13 bases between. The CDR3 contains 16 residues. CDR1 is MNHEY, CDR2 SMNVEV, per germline (reference sequence). CDR3 DNA sequence: TGTGCCAGCAGTTCGGCTAGGCAATACTCCTACAATGAGCAGTTCTTC. It encodes CASSSARQYSYNEQFF.

This clonotype appeared many times. The chain couples TRBV12-3 or TRBV12-4 to TRBJ2-1, with 9 bases aligning to TRBD2. The V and J ends lost 3 bases and 2 bases, in that order; junction bases with no gene match: 8. The length of the CDR3 is 17 residues. Written as DNA, the CDR3 is TGTGCCAGCAGTTTTAAGGTAGCGGGAGCACCCTACAATGAGCAGTTCTTC. Protein sequence: CASSFKVAGAPYNEQFF.

Ten or more counts support this clonotype. V is TRBV7-2 and J is TRBJ1-5; possibly TRBD1 for D (5 bases). The CDR3 consists of 15 residues. Germline-derived CDR1 and CDR2 are SGHTA and FQGNSA. Trimming took off 5 bases at V and 5 bases at J, with 16 bases between the two ends. The CDR3 bases are TGTGCCAGCAGCCGTTCCGGAAGGGGAGATCAGCCCCAGCATTTT. Translating gives CASSRSGRGDQPQHF.

In DNA, the CDR3 is TGTGCCAGCAGTTACTTCGGAAGGGGACGCACTGAAGCTTTCTTT. Protein product: CASSYFGRGRTEAFF. This chain connects TRBV6-2 or TRBV6-3 to TRBJ1-1; tentative D call: TRBD1 (5 bases). Trimming stripped 1 base from V and 4 bases from J, with 13 bases between. From germline, CDR1 is MNHEY and CDR2 SVGEGT. This CDR3 is built from 15 residues.

This clonotype has only a few counts. In DNA form, the CDR3 reads TGTGCCAGCTCATCCTCCAGGACAGGGGATTCACCCCTCCACTTT. Amino acid sequence: CASSSSRTGDSPLHF. The V gene is TRBV18, the J gene TRBJ1-6, with 9 nucleotides matching TRBD1. CDR3 length: 15 amino acids. Unmatched junction bases numbered 7, after V lost 5 bases and J lost 8 bases. Germline-derived CDR1 and CDR2 are KGHSH and LQKENI. Full variable domain (remainder filled in from reference TRBV18 and TRBJ1-6): NAGVMQNPRHLVRRRGQEARLRCSPMKGHSHVYWYRQLPEEGLKFMVYLQKENIIDESGMPKERFSAEFPKEGPSILRIQQVVRGDSAAYFCASSSSRTGDSPLHFGNGTRLTVT.

This clonotype was found many times. V is TRBV7-2 and J is TRBJ2-1; D is perhaps TRBD1 or TRBD2 (5 bases each). This CDR3 is 19 amino acids long. Looked up from germline, CDR1 is SGHTA and CDR2 is FQGNSA. Trimming left V 4 bases short and J 4 bases short, with 26 bases between. The CDR3 nucleotides are TGTGCCAGCAGCTACCGGGGCGTGAGGGCATCGCGGATTTACAATGAGCAGTTCTTC. As protein: CASSYRGVRASRIYNEQFF.

The rearrangement uses TRBV20-1 and TRBJ2-5, with 7 bases fitting TRBD1. CDR1 and CDR2 (germline): DFQATT, SNEGSKA (reference sequence). Trimming at V came to 6 bases and at J to 0 bases, leaving 7 bases not matched to a gene. The CDR3 contains 14 residues. The CDR3, as DNA: TGCAGTGCCACCCCGGGACAGAACCAAGAGACCCAGTACTTC. It translates to CSATPGQNQETQYF.

CDR3 loop: CASSQGNAGTYEQYF. The DNA for the CDR3 is TGCGCCAGCAGCCAAGGGAATGCGGGGACCTACGAGCAGTACTTC. The chain carries TRBV4-3 and TRBJ2-7; the D gene is possibly TRBD2 (6 bases). From germline, CDR1 is LGHNA and CDR2 YSLEER. V dropped 1 base and J dropped 2 bases, with 12 bases sitting between them. This CDR3 is built from 15 residues.

This clonotype was counted ten times or more. V gene TRBV7-2 combines with J gene TRBJ1-1, with 8 bases lining up with TRBD1. This CDR3 has 17 residues. The germline gives CDR1 SGHTA, CDR2 FQGNSA. J gave up 4 bases and V 0 bases, and 10 bases lay outside the gene matches. CDR3 in DNA: TGTGCCAGCAGCTTAGCGCTGGACAGGGTAGCAGCCACTGAAGCTTTCTTT. Amino acid sequence: CASSLALDRVAATEAFF.

The chain employs TRBV6-2 or TRBV6-3 and TRBJ2-1; 11 bases align to TRBD2. The V gene's germline CDR1 is MNHEY and CDR2 SVGEGT. The length of the CDR3 is 17 residues. V dropped 0 bases and J dropped 4; count of bases not matched to a gene: 5. CDR3 sequence (DNA): TGTGCCAGCAGTTACTCGAGAGCTAGCGGGAGGTACAATGAGCAGTTCTTC. This encodes CASSYSRASGRYNEQFF.

This clonotype was recorded many times. This chain uses TRBV28 with TRBJ2-2; maybe TRBD2 (7 bases). Germline V gene data show CDR1 as MDHEN and CDR2 as SYDVKM. This CDR3 is built from 18 residues. Deletions cut 6 bases from V and 6 bases from J, with 26 bases between. The CDR3 is CASSPPGTIGGSAGELFF. The CDR3 DNA follows: TGTGCCAGCAGCCCACCGGGGACAATCGGCGGGAGCGCCGGGGAGCTGTTTTTT.

In its sample, this clonotype was seen many times. The rearrangement joins TRBV6-2 or TRBV6-3 to TRBJ1-1; D perhaps matches TRBD1 (6 bases). Germline V gives CDR1 MNHEY, CDR2 SVGEGT. V shed 4 bases and J shed 1 base, with 22 bases lying between them. This CDR3 is 18 amino acids long. CDR3 nucleotides: TGTGCCAGCAGTTTACCACAGGGAGGTTATCCGGAGAACACTGAAGCTTTCTTT. This sequence encodes CASSLPQGGYPENTEAFF.

This clonotype was counted only a few times. The chain links TRBV5-1 to TRBJ2-2; tentatively, D is TRBD1 or TRBD2 (5 bases each). CDR1 is SGHRS and CDR2 is YFSETQ in the germline V gene. Trimming took off 3 bases at V and 6 bases at J, with 12 bases between the two ends. The CDR3 is 14 residues long. In DNA form, the CDR3 reads TGCGCCAGCAGCTCGGCCGGGGACCCCGGGGAGCTGTTTTTT. Translation: CASSSAGDPGELFF.

This clonotype was detected only a few times. The rearrangement links TRBV20-1 to TRBJ1-1; D remains ambiguous. CDR1 DFQATT and CDR2 SNEGSKA come from the germline V gene (reference sequence). The V end was cut by 3 bases, the J end by 1 base, with 12 bases between. The length of the CDR3 is 14 residues. CDR3 in DNA: TGCAGTGCTAGCAGACTAGAATCGAACACTGAAGCTTTCTTT. Translation: CSASRLESNTEAFF.

This clonotype has ten or more counts. The chain combines TRBV7-2 with TRBJ1-4; D might be TRBD1 (6 bases). Trimming removed 6 bases from V and 5 bases from J, with 16 bases in between. Germline CDR1 and CDR2: SGHTA and FQGNSA. The length of the CDR3 is 15 residues. DNA of the CDR3: TGTGCCAGCAGGGATCGGGGGGGCCCCAATGAAAAACTGTTTTTT. It encodes CASRDRGGPNEKLFF.